Sequencing of this T cell receptor beta chain was carried out in a study of Ad26.COV2.S vaccination and SARS-CoV-2 variants. Treatment given: roughly 19 received Ad26.COV2.S at low or high dose, single or two shots; about 5 received placebo; per-sample allocation not given. Repertoires come from day 63 after the first vaccine or placebo injection. Losses at the gene ends were 5 bases for V and 0 bases for J; bases not matched to a gene: 4. The CDR3 is 16 amino acids. Germline CDR1 and CDR2: SGHNT and YENEEA. The table lists this clone with a count of one. The repertoire was sequenced with immunoSEQ multiplex PCR; TCRdb's copy has only in-frame clones and lacks some. The repertoire holds roughly 500,000 clones, with around 85% as singletons.

Sample: peripheral blood, taken in a trial of Ad26.COV2.S vaccine versus placebo. This chain links TRBV11-3 with TRBJ2-3; TRBD2 agrees at 11 bases. This TCR was recovered from a person aged 18-65 years who received the Ad26.COV2.S COVID-19 vaccine or a placebo. The DNA for the CDR3 is TGTGCCAGCAGCAAAGGGACTAGCGGAAGCACAGATACGCAGTATTTT. Protein product: CASSKGTSGSTDTQYF.